These T cell receptor beta chains were read from a single sample in a study of tumor T cells in aggressive B-cell lymphoma. Assay: immunoSEQ multiplex PCR; the TCRdb copy retains only in-frame clones and omits some. This table has 7,900 or so clones, around 86% appearing once. Input material: tumor tissue. The receptors here all came from an adult with diffuse large B cell lymphoma. Each CDR3 is given with its conserved first and last residue. D genes are given only for firm matches. Clone size is given for some rows only: seen once, a few or many times, or a class if the clone is expanded.

j_call clone_size d_call v_call cdr3_aa cdr3_nt
TRBJ2-6 . . TRBV19 CASTVRGLEPGANVLTF TGTGCCAGTACGGTAAGGGGCCTTGAGCCTGGGGCCAACGTCCTGACTTTC
TRBJ2-5 once TRBD2 TRBV7-2 CASSSILAGGQETQYF TGTGCCAGCAGCTCCATCTTAGCGGGGGGGCAGGAGACCCAGTACTTC
TRBJ2-2 . . TRBV4-1 CASSPGQHNTGELFF TGCGCCAGCAGCCCCGGACAGCACAACACCGGGGAGCTGTTTTTT
TRBJ2-1 . TRBD2 TRBV5-6 CASSWETGGPENEQFF TGTGCCAGCAGCTGGGAGACGGGAGGGCCCGAAAATGAGCAGTTCTTC
TRBJ2-3 once . TRBV10-1 CASLLRGPPADTQYF TGCGCCAGCCTCCTGCGGGGTCCCCCGGCGGATACGCAGTATTTT
TRBJ2-5 . TRBD2 TRBV5-1 CASSLAKAGGPSETQYF TGCGCCAGCAGCTTGGCCAAAGCGGGAGGGCCCTCGGAGACCCAGTACTTC
TRBJ2-3 . . TRBV10-3 CAISESLLAGADTQYF TGTGCCATCAGTGAGTCGTTACTCGCGGGTGCAGATACGCAGTATTTT
TRBJ2-5 few . TRBV4-1 CASSQMAVGSQETQYF TGCGCCAGCAGCCAAATGGCGGTGGGGAGCCAAGAGACCCAGTACTTC
TRBJ1-1 . . TRBV7-2 CASGGWNTEAFF TGTGCCTCGGGGGGGTGGAACACTGAAGCTTTCTTT
TRBJ2-7 . . TRBV25-1 CASRLTGPYEQYF TGTGCCAGCAGGCTAACGGGTCCCTACGAGCAGTACTTC
TRBJ1-1 . TRBD1 TRBV19 CASSIGGTGGTEAFF TGTGCCAGTAGTATCGGTGGGACAGGGGGCACTGAAGCTTTCTTT
TRBJ2-3 . . TRBV2 CASSEAQRLEEDTQYF TGTGCCAGCAGTGAAGCCCAAAGGCTAGAGGAAGATACGCAGTATTTT
TRBJ2-1 . TRBD2 TRBV2 CASRGLAYNEQFF TGTGCCAGCAGAGGACTAGCCTACAATGAGCAGTTCTTC
TRBJ1-1 once . TRBV5-1 CASSLVQAGTEAFF TGCGCCAGCAGCTTGGTCCAGGCGGGAACTGAAGCTTTCTTT
TRBJ2-2 once . TRBV29-1 CSVNGNTGELFF TGCAGCGTTAACGGGAACACCGGGGAGCTGTTTTTT